The sequence of this TCR beta chain was determined in a study of blood T cell repertoires in COVID-19. Study-wide background: Some COVID-19 samples were acute and others convalescent; all came from the United States, Italy and Spain.

The J segment lost 2 bases and the V segment lost 4 bases, leaving 7 bases of the junction unmatched. The CDR3 is 16 residues long. The assay was immunoSEQ multiplex PCR, and TCRdb's table has in-frame clones only and misses some. The sample comprises under 200,000 clones, about 83% of which are singletons, and less than 2% rests with the top ten. The chain carries TRBV5-3 and TRBJ2-7; 12 nucleotides agree with TRBD2. TRBV5-3 is an ORF for which the function is uncertain. This clonotype was obtained from a human donor in a cohort sampled during active COVID-19. Sequencing used peripheral blood. The CDR3 is CARSPVTSGGTYEQYF. Written as DNA, the CDR3 is TGTGCCAGAAGCCCGGTGACTAGCGGGGGCACCTACGAGCAGTACTTC.